The clone carrying this TCR beta chain was counted between two and nine times. The antigen is not known. The record originates from a study of blood T cells in healthy people across ages. General observations from the study: Estimates based on one million T cells were treated as lower bounds.

Alongside a J-beta primer mix, a sample-barcoded 5' primer served in a second PCR lasting about 7 to 12 cycles. TCRdb reprocessed the 5' RACE reads with MiXCR, giving one entry per CDR3 protein. The sample records fewer than 1.5 million distinct CDR3 sequences, approximately 38% being singletons. The germline gives CDR1 SGDLS, CDR2 YYNGEE. The CDR3 extends over 15 amino acids. V was shortened by 3 bases and J by 3 bases, with 16 bases between the two germline ends. The chain links TRBV9 to TRBJ2-7; D may be TRBD1 or TRBD2 (5 bases each). Sequencing was performed on blood. This clonotype originated in a young woman in good health. The CDR3 reads CASSEAPGTFYEQYF. The CDR3 DNA reads as TGTGCCAGCAGCGAGGCCCCCGGGACGTTCTACGAGCAGTACTTC.